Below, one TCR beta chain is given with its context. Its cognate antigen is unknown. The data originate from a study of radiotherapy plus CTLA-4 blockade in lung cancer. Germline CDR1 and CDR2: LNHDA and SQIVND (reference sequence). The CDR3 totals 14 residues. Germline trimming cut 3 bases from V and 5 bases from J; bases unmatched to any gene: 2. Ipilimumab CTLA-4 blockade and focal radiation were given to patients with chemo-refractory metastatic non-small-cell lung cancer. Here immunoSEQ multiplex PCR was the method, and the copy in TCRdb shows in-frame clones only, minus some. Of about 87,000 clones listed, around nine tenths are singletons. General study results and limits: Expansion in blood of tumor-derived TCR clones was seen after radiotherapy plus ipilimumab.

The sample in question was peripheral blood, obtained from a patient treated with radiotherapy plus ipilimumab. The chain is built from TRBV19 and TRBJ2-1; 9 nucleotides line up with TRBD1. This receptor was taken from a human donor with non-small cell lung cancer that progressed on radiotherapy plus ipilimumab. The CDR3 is CASSIRDRDNEQFF. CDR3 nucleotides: TGTGCCAGTAGTATCCGGGACAGGGACAATGAGCAGTTCTTC.